This TCR beta chain was sequenced for a study of T-cell reconstitution after alpha-beta-depleted transplantation in children. Construction of the TCRbeta library involved unique molecular identifiers. TCRdb reprocessed the PCR reads with MiXCR, giving one entry per CDR3 protein. The table lists approximately 490,000 distinct CDR3 sequences, 8% to 11% of them singletons. The CDR3 has 15 residues. Trimming took 4 bases from V and 6 from J, leaving 16 bases between them. Germline V gene data show CDR1 as SGHNT and CDR2 as YYREEE (reference sequence). Specimen: PBMCs, collected before TCRalphabeta/CD19-depleted stem cell transplant. This rearrangement joins TRBV5-4 to TRBJ2-2; D tentatively fits TRBD1 or TRBD2 (7 bases each). The sequence came from a child aged 2 to 15 with inherited bone marrow failure, due to receive a stem cell transplant. The CDR3 spells CASSTEQGRAGELFF. Here the CDR3 DNA reads TGTGCCAGCAGCACCGAACAGGGGAGGGCCGGGGAGCTGTTTTTT.